This T cell receptor beta chain was found in a study of blood T cell repertoires in COVID-19. Study-wide background: Italy, Spain and the United States were the sources of the convalescent and acute COVID-19 samples. PBMCs, B-cell-depleted T cells, or T cells were the source of the cDNA or gDNA that made up the material.

As handled by the study authors: Amplifying reference gene primers gave estimates of nucleated cell counts. Sequencing used immunoSEQ multiplex PCR; TCRdb keeps in-frame clones, though not all of them. The V and J calls and the clone size are those of that table, but D and trimming were determined from the DNA. The sample records roughly 100,000 clones, 70% to 90% being singletons. The CDR3 length is 20 residues. V lost 5 bases, J lost 2 bases, and 17 bases stayed unmatched. CDR1 is SGHRS, CDR2 YFSETQ, per germline. The specimen was peripheral blood. The V and J genes are TRBV5-1 and TRBJ2-7; 15 bases line up with TRBD2. This TCR was sampled from a human donor in a cohort sampled during active COVID-19. CDR3 bases: TGCGCCAGCAGAGGGGGGACTAGCGGGAGGCGGTCCTCACCAACCTACGAGCAGTACTTC. This translates into CASRGGTSGRRSSPTYEQYF.